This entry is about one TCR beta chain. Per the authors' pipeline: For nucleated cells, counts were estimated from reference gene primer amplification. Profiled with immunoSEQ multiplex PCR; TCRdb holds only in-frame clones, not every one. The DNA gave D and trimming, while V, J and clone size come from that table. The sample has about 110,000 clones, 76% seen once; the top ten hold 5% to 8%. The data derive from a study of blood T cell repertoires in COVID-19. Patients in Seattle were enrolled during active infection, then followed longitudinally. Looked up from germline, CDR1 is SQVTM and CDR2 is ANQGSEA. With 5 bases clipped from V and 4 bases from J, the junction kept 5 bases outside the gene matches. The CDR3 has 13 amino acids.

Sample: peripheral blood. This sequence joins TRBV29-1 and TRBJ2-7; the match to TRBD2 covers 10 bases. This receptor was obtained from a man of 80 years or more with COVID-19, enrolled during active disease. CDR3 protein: CSVLLAGMYEQYF. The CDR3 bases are TGCAGCGTTTTACTAGCGGGAATGTACGAGCAGTACTTC.